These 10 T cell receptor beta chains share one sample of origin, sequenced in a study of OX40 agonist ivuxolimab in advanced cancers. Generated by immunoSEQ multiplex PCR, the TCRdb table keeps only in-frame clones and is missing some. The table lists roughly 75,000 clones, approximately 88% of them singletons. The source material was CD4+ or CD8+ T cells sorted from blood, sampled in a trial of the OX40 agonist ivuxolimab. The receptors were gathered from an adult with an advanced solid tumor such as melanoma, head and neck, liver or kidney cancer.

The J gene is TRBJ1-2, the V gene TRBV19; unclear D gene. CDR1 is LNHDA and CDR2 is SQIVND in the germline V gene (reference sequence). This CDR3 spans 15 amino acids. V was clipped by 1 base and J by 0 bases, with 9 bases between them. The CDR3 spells CASSIGGLTNYGYTF. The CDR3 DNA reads TGTGCCAGTAGTATAGGCGGGCTAACTAACTATGGCTACACCTTC.

DNA of the CDR3: TGTGCCAGCAGTGAAGCAGGGGGCCTCGGTACTGATTGGTACGAGCAGTACTTC. Residues: CASSEAGGLGTDWYEQYF. The genes are TRBV6-1 and TRBJ2-7; 7 nucleotides agree with TRBD1. J gave up 4 bases and V 0 bases, and 15 bases lay outside the gene matches. Germline-derived CDR1 and CDR2 are MNHNS and SASEGT. The CDR3 is made up of 18 amino acids.

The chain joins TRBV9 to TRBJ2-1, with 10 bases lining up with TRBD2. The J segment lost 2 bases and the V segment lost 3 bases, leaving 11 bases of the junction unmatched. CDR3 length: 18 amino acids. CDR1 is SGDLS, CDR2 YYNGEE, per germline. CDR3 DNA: TGTGCCAGCAGCGCTTCAACCAAGCGGGAGGGACCCTACAATGAGCAGTTCTTC. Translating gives CASSASTKREGPYNEQFF.

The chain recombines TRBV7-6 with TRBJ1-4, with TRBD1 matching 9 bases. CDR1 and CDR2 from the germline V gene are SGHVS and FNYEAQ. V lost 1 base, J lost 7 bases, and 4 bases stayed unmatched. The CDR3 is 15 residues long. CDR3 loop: CASSLETGGGEKLFF. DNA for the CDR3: TGTGCCAGCAGCTTAGAGACAGGGGGAGGTGAAAAACTGTTTTTT.

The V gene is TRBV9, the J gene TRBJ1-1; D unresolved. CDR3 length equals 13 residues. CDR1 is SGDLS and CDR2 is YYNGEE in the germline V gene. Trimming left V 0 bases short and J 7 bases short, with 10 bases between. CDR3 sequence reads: CASSVVSMGEAFF. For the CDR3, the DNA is TGTGCCAGCAGCGTAGTTTCAATGGGTGAAGCTTTCTTT.

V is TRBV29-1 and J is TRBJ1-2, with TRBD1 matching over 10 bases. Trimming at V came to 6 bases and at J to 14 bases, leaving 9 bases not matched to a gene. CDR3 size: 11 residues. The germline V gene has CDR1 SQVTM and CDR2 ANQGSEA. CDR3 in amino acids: CSVETGGHSTF. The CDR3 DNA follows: TGCAGCGTGGAGACAGGGGGCCATTCAACCTTC.

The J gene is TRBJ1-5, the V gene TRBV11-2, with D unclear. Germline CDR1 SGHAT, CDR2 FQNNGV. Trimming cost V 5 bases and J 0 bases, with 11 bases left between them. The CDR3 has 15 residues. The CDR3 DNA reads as TGTGCCAGCAGCGCCCGGGGATTTAGCAATCAGCCCCAGCATTTT. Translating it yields CASSARGFSNQPQHF.

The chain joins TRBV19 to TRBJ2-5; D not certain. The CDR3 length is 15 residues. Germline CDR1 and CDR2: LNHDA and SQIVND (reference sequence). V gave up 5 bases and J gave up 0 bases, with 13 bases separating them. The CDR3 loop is CASSPLPLYQETQYF. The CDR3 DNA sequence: TGTGCCAGTAGTCCCCTCCCACTGTACCAAGAGACCCAGTACTTC.

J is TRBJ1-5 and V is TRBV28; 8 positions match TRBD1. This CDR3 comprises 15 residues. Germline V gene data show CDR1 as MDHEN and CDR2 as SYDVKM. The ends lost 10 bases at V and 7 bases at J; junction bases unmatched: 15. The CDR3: CATSPRGTGVQPQHF. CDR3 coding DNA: TGTGCCACTTCTCCGAGGGGGACAGGTGTGCAGCCCCAGCATTTT. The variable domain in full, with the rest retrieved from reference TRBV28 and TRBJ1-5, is DVKVTQSSRYLVKRTGEKVFLECVQDMDHENMFWYRQDPGLGLRLIYFSYDVKMKEKGDIPEGYSVSREKKERFSLILESASTNQTSMYLCATSPRGTGVQPQHFGDGTRLSIL.

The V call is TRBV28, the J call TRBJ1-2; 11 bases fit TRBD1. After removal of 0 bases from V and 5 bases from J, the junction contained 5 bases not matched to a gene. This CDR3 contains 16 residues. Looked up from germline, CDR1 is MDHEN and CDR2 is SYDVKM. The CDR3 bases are TGTGCCAGCAGTTTATGGTCCGGGACAGGGGGTTATGGCTACACCTTC. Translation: CASSLWSGTGGYGYTF.